What follows are 10 T cell receptor beta chains derived from one specimen sequenced in a study of human versus mouse CDR3 diversity and MHC coevolution. Generated by immunoSEQ multiplex PCR, the TCRdb table keeps only in-frame clones and is missing some. This table holds tens of thousands of clones, approximately 94% found once. The sequenced sample was naive CD4+ T cells from blood. The subset denotes: CD45RO-negative CD62L-positive naive CD4 T cells. The receptors come from a person aged 55 to 75 in good health.

The chain links TRBV9 to TRBJ1-2; D unresolved. Germline V gives CDR1 SGDLS, CDR2 YYNGEE. There are 14 residues in the CDR3. The V and J ends lost 0 bases and 1 base respectively, with 7 bases between them. This chain's CDR3 is CASSVDPVNYGYTF. Written as DNA, the CDR3 is TGTGCCAGCAGCGTAGATCCAGTTAACTATGGCTACACCTTC.

In its sample, this clone was seen once. The junction does not match germline at one end; this may be a read error. This sequence joins TRBV28 and TRBJ2-1; 9 bases are a match to TRBD2. Per germline, CDR1 MDHEN and CDR2 SYDVKM. This CDR3 has 13 amino acids. The CDR3 DNA reads as TGTGCCAGCAGGTCCGCTAGCGGGATAAGGTTGATCTTC. The encoded protein is CASRSASGIRLIF. Supplemented by reference TRBV28 and TRBJ2-1, the full variable domain reads DVKVTQSSRYLVKRTGEKVFLECVQDMDHENMFWYRQDPGLGLRLIYFSYDVKMKEKGDIPEGYSVSREKKERFSLILESASTNQTSMYLCASRSASGIRLIFGPGTRLTVL.

The chain joins TRBV21-1 to TRBJ2-3; the DNA was not compared with TRBD2, the D call given in the table. TRBV21-1 is deemed a pseudogene. This CDR3 is 15 amino acids long. The CDR3 loop is CASILTSGRAFTQYF. CDR3 DNA sequence: TGTGCCAGCATCCTGACTAGCGGGAGGGCCTTTACGCAGTATTTT.

Concerning this clone itself: The same CDR3 arises from other DNA sequences in this sample as well. The chain is built from TRBV7-3 and TRBJ2-1; tentatively, D is TRBD2 (7 bases). The germline gives CDR1 SGHTA, CDR2 FQGTGA. The V end lost 4 bases, the J end lost 8 bases, and 18 bases lay between the germline ends. There are 15 residues in the CDR3. The CDR3 spells CASSYTGLGGDEQFF. CDR3 nucleotide sequence: TGTGCCAGCAGCTATACAGGGCTAGGGGGGGATGAGCAGTTCTTC.

Worth noting for this clone: The sample contains more than one DNA sequence encoding this CDR3. The CDR3 DNA reads as TGTGCCAGCAGTTTATCTAGGAACACTGAAGCTTTCTTT. The encoded protein is CASSLSRNTEAFF. This rearrangement joins TRBV27 to TRBJ1-1; D not certain. Trimming took 0 bases from V and 1 from J, leaving 3 bases between them. The germline V gene has CDR1 MNHEY and CDR2 SMNVEV (reference sequence). CDR3 length equals 13 residues.

The chain carries TRBV19 and TRBJ1-4; 9 bases are shared with TRBD1. Looked up from germline, CDR1 is LNHDA and CDR2 is SQIVND (reference sequence). The CDR3 runs 14 residues. Trimming took 6 bases from V and 5 from J; bases not matched to a gene: 4. The CDR3 loop is CASRPGTGNEKLFF. The CDR3 DNA reads TGTGCCAGTAGGCCCGGGACAGGGAATGAAAAACTGTTTTTT.

The V and J genes are TRBV5-1 and TRBJ1-1; 8 bases are a match to TRBD1. Germline CDR1 is SGHRS and CDR2 is YFSETQ. J was trimmed by 11 bases and V by 0 bases; bases with no gene match: 15. The CDR3 spans 16 residues. As DNA, the CDR3 is TGCGCCAGCAGCTTGGCCGGGGCGGGGCAGGGGGCTCTTGCTTTCTTT. Encoded protein: CASSLAGAGQGALAFF.

The chain couples TRBV5-6 to TRBJ2-7, with D perhaps matching TRBD2 (6 bases). The V end lost 3 bases, the J end lost 4 bases, and 11 bases lay between the germline ends. Germline loops: CDR1 SGHDT, CDR2 YYEEEE. This CDR3 has 13 amino acids. CDR3 protein: CASSSGLHYEQYF. Here the CDR3 DNA reads TGTGCCAGCAGCTCGGGACTCCATTACGAGCAGTACTTC.

V and J are TRBV19 and TRBJ2-5; no reliable D call. V was shortened by 3 bases and J by 5 bases, with 13 bases between the two germline ends. CDR1 and CDR2 from the germline V gene are LNHDA and SQIVND (reference sequence). The CDR3 runs to 14 residues. Here the CDR3 DNA reads TGTGCCAGTAGTATTGGGCCGGCTGGGGAGACCCAGTACTTC. Translation gives CASSIGPAGETQYF.

The chain links TRBV5-1 to TRBJ2-2; 10 bases align to TRBD1. Trimming cost V 4 bases and J 6 bases; bases outside gene matches: 6. Germline CDR1 SGHRS, CDR2 YFSETQ. This CDR3 comprises 15 residues. CDR3 in DNA: TGCGCCAGCAGCGCATCGACAGGGGGCCCCGGGGAGCTGTTTTTT. The encoded protein is CASSASTGGPGELFF.